Listed below are T cell receptor beta chains from one sample, sequenced in a study of T cell changes during pregnancy in multiple sclerosis. Assay: immunoSEQ multiplex PCR; the TCRdb copy retains only in-frame clones and omits some. The table has under 90,000 clones, about 91% seen once. The source material was peripheral blood, sampled in the second trimester of pregnancy. These receptors originate from a female donor in good health, enrolled as a control in a pregnancy study. CDR3s include the opening cysteine and the closing phenylalanine or tryptophan. D genes are given only for firm matches. Some rows mark clone size as missing; the rest say once, few, many or name a class of expanded clone.

TRBJ2-7	TRBD1	.	TRBV5-8	TGTGCCAGCAGTATGACAGGGGGCTCCTACGAGCAGTACTTC	CASSMTGGSYEQYF
TRBJ2-5	TRBD2	.	TRBV2	TGTGCCAGCAGAGCCGAGACTAGCGGGAGTGAGACCCAGTACTTC	CASRAETSGSETQYF
TRBJ2-3	TRBD2	.	TRBV6-6	TGTGCCACCAGTCCCTCAAGAGCGGGAGGAACAGATACGCAGTATTTT	CATSPSRAGGTDTQYF
TRBJ1-1	.	few	TRBV30	TGTGCCTGGAGCCCTATAGGGGTGTGGACTGAAGCTTTCTTT	CAWSPIGVWTEAFF
TRBJ2-1	.	.	TRBV27	.	CASGGTSGFLETILGEQFF
TRBJ2-7	TRBD1	.	TRBV28	TGTGCCATTAACGCAGGGACAGGGCAAAACGAGCAGTACTTC	CAINAGTGQNEQYF
TRBJ2-1	TRBD1	.	TRBV7-2	TGTGCCAGCAGCGCCACTGACAGGGGCGAGCAGTTCTTC	CASSATDRGEQFF
TRBJ2-7	TRBD2	.	TRBV12-5	TGTGCTAGTGGTTACAGCTCCAACCGACTAGCGGGATATCACGAGCAGTACTTC	CASGYSSNRLAGYHEQYF
TRBJ1-1	.	.	TRBV7-9	TGTGCCAGCATCCTCCGAGAGGGAGGGAGAACTGAAGCTTTCTTT	CASILREGGRTEAFF
TRBJ1-4	.	.	TRBV4-2	TGTGCCAGCAGCCAAGGCAGTAATGAAAAACTGTTTTTT	CASSQGSNEKLFF
TRBJ1-1	TRBD1	.	TRBV4-1	TGCGCCAGCAGCCATGGAGGTGGGACAGGCGCTGAAGCTTTCTTT	CASSHGGGTGAEAFF
TRBJ2-3	.	.	TRBV15	TGTGCCACCAGCAGGGAACTCCAGGGGCTAGGCACAGATACGCAGTATTTT	CATSRELQGLGTDTQYF
TRBJ1-6	TRBD1	.	TRBV4-1	TGCGTCAGCAGCCCGGGACAGGGGGTTAGCTCCTATAATTCACCCCTCCACTTT	CVSSPGQGVSSYNSPLHF
TRBJ2-1	TRBD2	.	TRBV5-4	TGTGCCAGCAGCTTGACTAGCGGGATAGGAGGTGAGCAGTTCTTC	CASSLTSGIGGEQFF
TRBJ1-3	TRBD1	.	TRBV28	TGTGCCAGCAGAGATGACAGGGGGCAAGGAAACACCATATATTTT	CASRDDRGQGNTIYF
TRBJ2-7	.	.	TRBV7-9	TGTGCCAGCAGCTTAGAGGACTCTTCTTACGAGCAGTACTTC	CASSLEDSSYEQYF
TRBJ2-4	.	once	TRBV7-2	TGTGCCAGCAGCTTGCGGTTAGCCAAAAACATTCAGTACTTC	CASSLRLAKNIQYF
TRBJ2-1	TRBD2	.	TRBV2	TGTGCCAGCATACTAGCGGGAGGTCCCAATGAGCAGTTCTTC	CASILAGGPNEQFF
TRBJ2-3	.	.	TRBV7-2	TGTGCCAGCAGCAAGAGCGGGAGCACAGATACGCAGTATTTT	CASSKSGSTDTQYF
TRBJ2-1	TRBD2	.	TRBV6-1	TGTGCCAGCAGTGACTTTAGCGGGAGGAATGAGCAGTTCTTC	CASSDFSGRNEQFF
TRBJ1-6	.	once	TRBV28	TGTGCCAGCAAAGCAGGAAATTATAATTCACCCCTCCACTTT	CASKAGNYNSPLHF
TRBJ1-5	.	.	TRBV6-1	TGTGCCAGCAGCGACCCAGGGAGCAATCAGCCCCAGCATTTT	CASSDPGSNQPQHF
TRBJ1-2	.	.	TRBV7-3	TGTGCCAGCAGCTTAACACCGCGGCTCAGGGGAGGCTACACCTTC	CASSLTPRLRGGYTF
TRBJ2-7	TRBD2	.	TRBV7-2	TGTGCCAGCACCCTCGAACTAGCGGGAGATGTCGAGCAGTACTTC	CASTLELAGDVEQYF
TRBJ2-7	TRBD2	.	TRBV7-2	TGTGCCAGCAAGCCGGGACTAGAGTCGGTCGAGCAGTACTTC	CASKPGLESVEQYF
TRBJ2-1	TRBD2	.	TRBV7-2	TGTGCCAGCAGCCTTCGGACTAGCACATACAATGAGCAGTTCTTC	CASSLRTSTYNEQFF
TRBJ2-2	TRBD2	.	TRBV7-9	TGTGCCAGCAGCTTCAGCGGGGGGAACACCGGGGAGCTGTTTTTT	CASSFSGGNTGELFF
TRBJ2-4	TRBD1	.	TRBV5-1	TGCGCCAGCAGCCTAGGGACAGGGGCCATTCAGTACTTC	CASSLGTGAIQYF
TRBJ2-1	TRBD2	.	TRBV30	TGTGCCTGGAGTGTACGACTAGCGGGATACAATGAGCAGTTCTTC	CAWSVRLAGYNEQFF
TRBJ1-1	.	.	TRBV9	TGTGCCAGCAGCCCTGGACAGTACACTGAAGCTTTCTTT	CASSPGQYTEAFF
TRBJ2-7	TRBD2	.	TRBV7-9	TGTGCCAGCAGCATTAGCGGGAGGGCCCCGCGGGAGCAGTACTTC	CASSISGRAPREQYF
TRBJ1-1	TRBD1	few	TRBV28	TGTGCCAGCAGTTCCCGGGACAGGGGTAACACTGAAGCTTTCTTT	CASSSRDRGNTEAFF
TRBJ2-3	TRBD2	.	TRBV4-1	TGCGCCAGCAGCCAACTAGGACTAGCGGGAGGGCCTGACACAGATACGCAGTATTTT	CASSQLGLAGGPDTDTQYF
TRBJ1-2	TRBD1	.	TRBV10-3	TGTGCCATCAGTGAGGGGACAGCCCCAGCGAACTATGGCTACACCTTC	CAISEGTAPANYGYTF
TRBJ1-4	TRBD1	.	TRBV7-2	TGTGCCAGCAGCCCGGGACAGGGGAATGAAAAACTGTTTTTT	CASSPGQGNEKLFF
TRBJ1-3	TRBD1	.	TRBV19	TGTGCCAGTGGTACCGGGACAGGGGGCTCTGGAAACACCATATATTTT	CASGTGTGGSGNTIYF
TRBJ1-1	.	.	TRBV28	TGTGCCAGCACCCTAGGGGGTTCTACTGAAGCTTTCTTT	CASTLGGSTEAFF
TRBJ2-7	.	.	TRBV28	TGTGCCAGCAGTTTCCCGGGGGAGAGCTACGAGCAGTACTTC	CASSFPGESYEQYF